The rows below give T cell receptor beta chains drawn from one sample of a study of beta chain features in type 1 diabetes. Produced via immunoSEQ multiplex PCR; TCRdb's table is partial and in-frame only. In the table there are roughly 350,000 clones, 8% to 10% of which are singletons. The sequenced sample consisted of central memory CD4+ T cells from blood. The source of these receptors is a man aged 25-45 years with type 1 diabetes. Both conserved end residues are part of each CDR3. A D gene is named only where the DNA matches it firmly. A row's size may be missing; if present it is once, few, many or a size class.

V,size,D,J,CDR3,DNA
TRBV5-1,-,TRBD2,TRBJ2-3,CASSPRGGEAQYF,TGCGCCAGCAGCCCCCGGGGGGGGGAGGCGCAGTATTTT
TRBV5-4,-,-,TRBJ2-2,CASSSLASTGELFF,TGTGCCAGCAGCTCATTAGCGAGTACCGGGGAGCTGTTTTTT
TRBV7-6,-,-,TRBJ1-1,CASSLNPDRNTEAFF,TGTGCCAGCAGCTTAAACCCTGACAGGAACACTGAAGCTTTCTTT
TRBV7-2,-,TRBD1,TRBJ2-5,CASSQGQGGETQYF,TGTGCCAGCAGCCAGGGACAGGGGGGCGAGACCCAGTACTTC
TRBV19,-,-,TRBJ2-3,CASKMRGSTDTQYF,TGTGCCAGTAAAATGCGAGGAAGCACAGATACGCAGTATTTT
TRBV2,-,-,TRBJ2-2,CASSEVGTGELFF,TGTGCCAGCAGTGAAGTGGGCACCGGGGAGCTGTTTTTT
TRBV15,once,-,TRBJ1-2,CATSRAFGEYGYTF,TGTGCCACCAGCAGAGCATTCGGGGAATATGGCTACACCTTC
TRBV6-1,few,TRBD1,TRBJ2-1,CASSEAIRQRDRGEQFF,TGTGCCAGCAGTGAAGCGATCAGGCAGCGGGACAGGGGTGAGCAGTTCTTC
TRBV20-1,many,-,TRBJ2-7,CSASHREQYF,TGCAGTGCTAGCCACCGGGAGCAGTACTTC
TRBV4-2,few,-,TRBJ2-2,CASSQVSGGLNTGELFF,TGTGCCAGCAGCCAAGTCTCCGGTGGGTTGAACACCGGGGAGCTGTTTTTT
TRBV11-3,-,-,TRBJ1-5,CASSLRIEEPQHF,TGTGCCAGCAGCTTAAGGATTGAGGAGCCCCAGCATTTT
TRBV7-2,-,-,TRBJ2-3,CASAPSASTDTQYF,TGTGCCAGCGCGCCCTCGGCGAGCACAGATACGCAGTATTTT
TRBV4-2,-,-,TRBJ2-2,CASSLDGAGELFF,TGTGCCAGCAGCTTGGATGGTGCCGGGGAGCTGTTTTTT
TRBV7-2,-,TRBD1,TRBJ1-1,CASSQGGRQGPEAFF,TGCGCCAGCAGCCAAGGGGGCAGGCAAGGCCCTGAAGCTTTCTTT
TRBV25-1,-,TRBD1,TRBJ2-1,CASSHRDRVYNEQFF,TGTGCCAGCAGCCACCGGGACAGGGTGTACAATGAGCAGTTCTTC
TRBV5-1,few,-,TRBJ2-3,CASSLEIRGGDTQYF,TGCGCCAGCAGCTTGGAGATTAGAGGTGGTGATACGCAGTATTTT
TRBV18,-,-,TRBJ1-4,CASSRPAEKLFF,TGTGCCAGCTCACGGCCAGCGGAAAAACTGTTTTTT
TRBV7-9,few,TRBD2,TRBJ2-1,CASSSPTSGSNNEQFF,TGTGCCAGCAGCTCTCCGACTAGCGGGAGTAACAATGAGCAGTTCTTC
TRBV9,-,TRBD2,TRBJ2-7,CASSPQGTAGVEQYF,TGTGCCAGCAGCCCCCAGGGAACCGCGGGAGTGGAGCAGTACTTC
TRBV11-1,-,TRBD1,TRBJ2-7,CASSLLVDRGLYEQYF,TGTGCCAGCAGCTTACTGGTGGACAGGGGGCTCTACGAGCAGTACTTC
TRBV5-1,few,TRBD1,TRBJ2-3,CASSLTGGGTDTQYF,TGCGCCAGCAGCTTGACAGGGGGTGGCACAGATACGCAGTATTTT
TRBV7-2,few,-,TRBJ2-1,CASSLVGGASYNEQFF,TGTGCCAGCAGCTTAGTTGGCGGGGCCTCCTACAATGAGCAGTTCTTC
TRBV11-2,once,TRBD1,TRBJ2-6,CASSSTGGSGANVLTF,TGTGCCAGCAGCTCGACAGGGGGATCTGGGGCCAACGTCCTGACTTTC
TRBV5-1,few,-,TRBJ2-3,CASSLEMAAATPTDTQYF,TGCGCCAGCAGCTTGGAGATGGCGGCGGCCACCCCCACAGATACGCAGTATTTT
TRBV30,few,TRBD2,TRBJ2-1,CAWSPGGNNEQFF,TGTGCCTGGAGTCCGGGAGGGAACAATGAGCAGTTCTTC
TRBV9,few,-,TRBJ1-5,CASGGEWDQPQHF,TGTGCCAGCGGAGGGGAGTGGGATCAGCCCCAGCATTTT
TRBV7-9,few,-,TRBJ2-5,CASSPRGTQYF,TGTGCCAGCAGCCCTAGGGGGACCCAGTACTTC
TRBV4-1,few,-,TRBJ2-3,CASSQLQFAGEDTQYF,TGCGCCAGCAGCCAACTTCAGTTCGCCGGTGAGGATACGCAGTATTTT
TRBV9,-,TRBD1,TRBJ2-1,CASSVEGFSVRDSSNNEQFF,TGTGCCAGCAGCGTAGAGGGTTTCTCGGTGAGGGACAGCTCCAACAATGAGCAGTTCTTC
TRBV28,few,TRBD2,TRBJ2-3,CASIAGGSADTQYF,TGTGCCAGCATAGCGGGAGGTTCGGCAGATACGCAGTATTTT
TRBV11-2,-,-,TRBJ2-7,CASSVSRDNTYEQYF,TGTGCCAGCAGCGTAAGCCGGGACAACACCTACGAGCAGTACTTC
TRBV28,many,TRBD2,TRBJ2-7,CASQTSGSPPQYF,TGTGCCAGCCAAACTAGCGGGAGTCCCCCGCAGTACTTC
TRBV19,-,TRBD2,TRBJ2-1,CASSFSGSITYEQFF,TGTGCCAGTAGTTTTAGCGGGAGTATTACTTATGAGCAGTTCTTC
TRBV11-2,-,TRBD2,TRBJ2-7,CASQSGSGRLAGYEQYF,TGTGCCAGCCAGTCCGGTAGCGGGAGACTGGCCGGGTACGAGCAGTACTTC
TRBV11-2,-,TRBD2,TRBJ2-1,CASRRGGATTYYNEQFF,TGTGCCAGCAGGCGGGGAGGGGCTACCACCTACTACAATGAGCAGTTCTTC
TRBV10-3,-,TRBD2,TRBJ2-7,CAISEWTSGSEYEQYF,TGTGCCATCAGTGAGTGGACTAGCGGGAGTGAGTACGAGCAGTACTTC
TRBV7-2,-,TRBD2,TRBJ2-3,CASSVRGFSGISTDTQYF,TGTGCCAGCAGCGTAAGGGGATTTAGCGGGATCTCTACAGATACGCAGTATTTT
TRBV4-1,few,-,TRBJ2-2,CASSQDWRQDTGELFF,TGCGCCAGCAGCCAAGATTGGCGGCAGGACACCGGGGAGCTGTTTTTT
TRBV7-9,many,-,TRBJ2-3,CASSLVLAATDTQYF,TGTGCCAGCAGCTTAGTGTTGGCAGCCACAGATACGCAGTATTTT
TRBV10-3,-,-,TRBJ1-3,CAIRDGSSGNTIYF,TGTGCCATCAGAGACGGGAGCTCTGGAAACACCATATATTTT
TRBV29-1,-,-,TRBJ1-5,CSVARGGNQPQHF,TGCAGCGTTGCCAGGGGTGGCAATCAGCCCCAGCATTTT
TRBV7-9,-,-,TRBJ1-5,CASSLSADYNQPQHF,TGTGCCAGCAGCTTATCGGCAGATTATAATCAGCCCCAGCATTTT
TRBV19,many,TRBD2,TRBJ2-7,CASSVGTSGSLYEQYF,TGTGCCAGTAGTGTCGGCACTAGCGGGAGTCTCTACGAGCAGTACTTC
TRBV29-1,few,-,TRBJ1-2,CSVPERYTF,TGCAGCGTTCCGGAACGCTACACCTTC
TRBV30,many,TRBD2,TRBJ2-6,CAWSVWFERGSSGANVLTF,TGTGCCTGGAGTGTATGGTTTGAGCGGGGTAGCTCTGGGGCCAACGTCCTGACTTTC
TRBV11-3,-,-,TRBJ2-3,CASSLDNPGDTQYF,TGTGCCAGCAGCTTAGACAACCCAGGCGATACGCAGTATTTT
TRBV19,-,TRBD1,TRBJ1-2,CASSVDRDGYGYTF,TGTGCCAGTAGTGTGGACAGGGATGGCTATGGCTACACCTTC
TRBV6-1,few,-,TRBJ1-5,CASSVFGSNQPQHF,TGTGCCAGCAGTGTATTTGGTAGCAATCAGCCCCAGCATTTT
TRBV15,few,-,TRBJ2-1,CATSNGGSSYNEQFF,TGTGCCACCAGCAACGGGGGAAGCTCCTACAATGAGCAGTTCTTC
TRBV30,few,-,TRBJ1-5,CAWSVNGEGQPQHF,TGTGCCTGGAGTGTAAATGGGGAGGGTCAGCCCCAGCATTTT
TRBV7-9,-,TRBD2,TRBJ2-1,CASSRSGRAINEQFF,TGTGCCAGCAGCCGTAGCGGGAGGGCCATCAATGAGCAGTTCTTC
TRBV10-3,-,-,TRBJ2-7,CAISAGAYEQYF,TGTGCCATCAGTGCCGGGGCCTACGAGCAGTACTTC
TRBV6-1,few,TRBD2,TRBJ2-7,CASSSGTSTSNEQYF,TGTGCCAGCAGTTCCGGGACTAGCACCTCCAACGAGCAGTACTTC
TRBV2,-,-,TRBJ2-5,CASSEEQGEETQYF,TGTGCCAGCAGTGAGGAACAGGGTGAGGAGACCCAGTACTTC
TRBV11-2,-,-,TRBJ1-4,CASSSRRGSSTNEKLFF,TGTGCCAGCAGCTCCCGTAGGGGATCTTCAACTAATGAAAAACTGTTTTTT